This TCR beta chain is drawn from a study of STAT5B mutations in CD4+ large granular lymphocyte leukemia. Germline V gene sequence: CDR1 MNHNY, CDR2 SVGAGI (reference sequence). This CDR3 is built from 14 residues. Trimming removed 0 bases from V and 3 bases from J, with 9 bases in between. Control samples were healthy donors' buffy coats. Profiled with immunoSEQ multiplex PCR; TCRdb holds only in-frame clones, not every one. The table lists 37,000 or so clones, around 84% of them singletons. The receptor was isolated from a human donor in good health. Source material: CD4+ T cells from blood buffy coats. This sequence joins TRBV6-6 and TRBJ2-7; a possible D gene is TRBD2 (5 bases). The CDR3 coding sequence is TGTGCCAGCAGTTACTCTTCCGGGATCTACGAGCAGTACTTC. Its translation: CASSYSSGIYEQYF.